Each of the 4 T cell receptor beta chains below was sequenced from the same sample in a study of vaccination effects on CD4 cells after COVID-19. When less than 11 days of culture had elapsed, CD4+ T cells were isolated. These receptors' targets are unknown. TCRdb's table, derived via immunoSEQ multiplex PCR, lists solely in-frame clones and lacks some. Here the sample spans tens of thousands of clones, about 70% being singletons. The source material was CD4+ T cells from PBMCs cultured without peptide, sampled before COVID-19 vaccination. The receptors derive from a human donor who had a prior SARS-CoV-2 infection.

The V gene is TRBV7-9, the J gene TRBJ1-5; D uncertain. Germline V CDR1 and CDR2: SEHNR, FQNEAQ (reference sequence). The CDR3 is 13 residues long. Trimming cost V 2 bases and J 7 bases, with 9 bases left between them. CDR3 DNA sequence: TGTGCCAGCAGCTTAATGGGTACCCAGCCCCAGCATTTT. It encodes CASSLMGTQPQHF.

In this sample, this clone turned up a few times. The chain couples TRBV5-1 to TRBJ2-7; either TRBD1 or TRBD2 may supply D (5 bases each). Germline CDR1 reads SGHRS; CDR2 reads YFSETQ. With 0 bases removed from V and 5 bases from J, the gap between germline ends came to 12 bases. This CDR3 has 14 residues. CDR3 amino acids: CASSLEAGSNEQYF. Here the CDR3 DNA reads TGCGCCAGCAGCTTGGAGGCAGGGAGCAACGAGCAGTACTTC.

In its sample, this clone was seen once. The chain carries TRBV27 and TRBJ2-7; possibly TRBD1 or TRBD2 for D (6 bases each). Germline-derived CDR1 and CDR2 are MNHEY and SMNVEV (reference sequence). This CDR3 comprises 14 residues. V lost 9 bases to trimming and J lost 3 bases, with 18 bases between them. The CDR3 protein is CASFEGGIYYEQYF. In DNA, the CDR3 is TGTGCCAGTTTCGAGGGGGGAATATACTACGAGCAGTACTTC.

The gene calls are TRBV9 and TRBJ1-2; D unclear. This CDR3 contains 15 residues. V shed 0 bases and J shed 8 bases, with 17 bases lying between them. CDR1 is SGDLS and CDR2 is YYNGEE in the germline V gene. This chain's CDR3 is CASSVEGWGGRGYTF. The CDR3 DNA reads TGTGCCAGCAGCGTAGAAGGGTGGGGTGGGAGAGGCTACACCTTC.